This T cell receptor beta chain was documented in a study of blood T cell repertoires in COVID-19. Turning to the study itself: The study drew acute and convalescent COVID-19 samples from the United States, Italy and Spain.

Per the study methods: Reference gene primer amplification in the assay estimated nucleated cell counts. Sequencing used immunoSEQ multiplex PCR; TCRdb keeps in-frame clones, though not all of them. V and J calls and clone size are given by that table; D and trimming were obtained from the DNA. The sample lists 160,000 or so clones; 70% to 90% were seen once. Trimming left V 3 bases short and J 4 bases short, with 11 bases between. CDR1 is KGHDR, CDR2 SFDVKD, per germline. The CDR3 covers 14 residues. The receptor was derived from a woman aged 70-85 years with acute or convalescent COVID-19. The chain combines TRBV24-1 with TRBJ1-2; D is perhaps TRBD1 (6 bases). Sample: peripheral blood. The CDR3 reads CATSDTTGSYGYTF. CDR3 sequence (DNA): TGTGCCACCAGTGATACGACAGGCTCCTATGGCTACACCTTC.